Listed here are 28 T cell receptor beta chains from one sample, sequenced in a study of T-cell memory formation after mild COVID-19. Using its own MiXCR run on the 5' RACE reads, TCRdb lists one record per CDR3 protein. The sample has around 340,000 distinct CDR3 sequences; approximately 15% are singletons. Input material: PBMCs or a T cell subset sorted from them (not recorded which). The receptors here all came from a man aged 18 to 30 who had mild COVID-19 (a few samples of this study predate the infection). Cell type and time point are not known.

This rearrangement joins TRBV5-1 to TRBJ1-2; D unclear. Trimming left V 1 base short and J 2 bases short, with 6 bases between. The CDR3 consists of 13 residues. Germline-derived CDR1 and CDR2 are SGHRS and YFSETQ. DNA for the CDR3: TGCGCCAGCAGCTTGCAAGGAAACTATGGCTACACCTTC. Translation: CASSLQGNYGYTF.

This clonotype was seen repeatedly, ten times or more. The chain employs TRBV29-1 and TRBJ2-5; no clear D gene. With 2 bases removed from V and 5 bases from J, the gap between germline ends came to 12 bases. Germline assignment: CDR1 SQVTM and CDR2 ANQGSEA. CDR3 length equals 13 residues. The CDR3: CSVERSSTETQYF. The CDR3 bases are TGCAGCGTTGAAAGGTCTAGTACGGAGACCCAGTACTTC.

The rearrangement uses TRBV7-8 and TRBJ2-3, with 7 nucleotides matching TRBD2. The CDR3 spans 16 residues. CDR1 is SGHVS and CDR2 is FQNEAQ in the germline V gene. The V and J ends lost 2 bases and 3 bases, in that order; junction bases with no gene match: 8. The CDR3 region is CASSLPRDYQTDTQYF. The DNA of the CDR3 is TGTGCCAGCAGCTTACCCCGGGACTACCAAACAGATACGCAGTATTTT.

This clonotype was seen many times. The rearrangement uses TRBV5-1 and TRBJ2-3, with a tentative D call TRBD2 (6 bases). Trimming removed 5 bases from V and 4 bases from J, with 14 bases in between. The CDR3 covers 14 residues. The germline V gene encodes CDR1 SGHRS and CDR2 YFSETQ. The CDR3 sequence: CASRAAGGADTQYF. The CDR3 DNA sequence: TGCGCCAGCAGGGCAGCGGGCGGAGCAGATACGCAGTATTTT.

The chain combines TRBV28 with TRBJ2-6; 11 nucleotides match TRBD2. Trimming took 2 bases from V and 2 from J; bases not matched to a gene: 2. The germline CDR1 and CDR2 sequences are MDHEN and SYDVKM. CDR3 length: 17 amino acids. In nucleotides, the CDR3 is TGTGCCAGCAGTTTAGTAGCGGGGGGGCCTGGGGCCAACGTCCTGACTTTC. It specifies CASSLVAGGPGANVLTF.

This clonotype was observed a few times. The chain uses TRBV7-9 and TRBJ2-4; D not resolved. Per the germline V gene, CDR1 is SEHNR and CDR2 is FQNEAQ (reference sequence). Trimming removed 0 bases at V and 5 bases at J, with 11 bases between. The CDR3 covers 15 residues. The CDR3 protein is CASSLAMGAENIQYF. For the CDR3, the DNA is TGTGCCAGCAGCTTAGCGATGGGCGCAGAAAACATTCAGTACTTC.

The chain employs TRBV15 and TRBJ2-7, with a tentative D call TRBD1 (6 bases). Germline V gene lookup returns CDR1 LNHNV and CDR2 YYDKDF (reference sequence). The CDR3 covers 14 residues. Trimming shortened V by 4 bases and J by 3 bases, and 13 bases separated the two germline ends. The CDR3 spells CATSTGRGGYEQYF. The CDR3 bases are TGTGCCACCAGCACCGGCAGGGGCGGCTACGAGCAGTACTTC. Looking up the rest from reference TRBV15 and TRBJ2-7 gives the full variable domain: DAMVIQNPRYQVTQFGKPVTLSCSQTLNHNVMYWYQQKSSQAPKLLFHYYDKDFNNEADTPDNFQSRRPNTSFCFLDIRSPGLGDTAMYLCATSTGRGGYEQYFGPGTRLTVT.

This clonotype has at least ten counts. This chain links TRBV9 with TRBJ2-4, with 9 nucleotides matching TRBD2. Germline-derived CDR1 and CDR2 are SGDLS and YYNGEE. Germline trimming cut 2 bases from V and 8 bases from J; bases unmatched to any gene: 14. This CDR3 has 17 residues. Here the CDR3 reads CASSVQPAGGPRDIQYF. The CDR3, as DNA: TGTGCCAGCAGCGTCCAACCGGCGGGGGGGCCGAGGGACATTCAGTACTTC.

The chain uses TRBV5-6 and TRBJ2-3; TRBD1 matches 7 bases. With V trimmed by 4 bases and J by 6 bases, 5 bases remained unmatched. CDR1 and CDR2 from the germline V gene are SGHDT and YYEEEE. The CDR3 length is 13 residues. The chain's CDR3 is CASSRDSPDTQYF. CDR3 DNA sequence: TGTGCCAGCAGCCGGGACAGCCCGGATACGCAGTATTTT.

This clonotype appeared a few times. The genes are TRBV6-5 and TRBJ2-3; no clear D. This CDR3 spans 12 amino acids. Germline V lookup: CDR1 MNHEY, CDR2 SVGAGI. V dropped 6 bases and J dropped 4 bases, with 8 bases sitting between them. This chain's CDR3 is CASRGFADTQYF. The CDR3 nucleotides read TGTGCCAGCAGGGGTTTCGCAGATACGCAGTATTTT.

This clonotype was seen a handful of times. V and J are TRBV6-4 and TRBJ2-3; D not resolved. The CDR3 runs 13 residues. From germline, CDR1 is MRHNA and CDR2 SNTAGT. The V gene lost 6 bases and the J gene lost 7 bases, with 14 bases spanning the gap. The CDR3 reads CASSPASSNTQYF. The CDR3 DNA sequence: TGTGCCAGCAGCCCCGCTTCTTCTAATACGCAGTATTTT.

This chain connects TRBV5-1 to TRBJ2-3, with 9 positions matching TRBD2. Germline V CDR1 and CDR2: SGHRS, YFSETQ. This CDR3 has 16 residues. V gave up 0 bases and J gave up 5 bases; unmatched junction bases: 7. CDR3 protein: CASSLVVAGAGDTQYF. The DNA of the CDR3 is TGCGCCAGCAGCTTGGTGGTAGCGGGGGCGGGAGATACGCAGTATTTT.

The chain joins TRBV6-5 to TRBJ1-1, with no clear D. The CDR3 consists of 15 residues. Trimming cost V 6 bases and J 5 bases, with 19 bases left between them. From germline, CDR1 is MNHEY and CDR2 SVGAGI. This chain's CDR3 is CASSLFSDPRTEAFF. DNA of the CDR3: TGTGCCAGCAGCCTTTTTTCCGACCCCAGGACTGAAGCTTTCTTT.

This clonotype was recorded a few times. V and J are TRBV7-2 and TRBJ1-2, with TRBD1 matching over 11 bases. Germline V gene data show CDR1 as SGHTA and CDR2 as FQGNSA. There are 15 residues in the CDR3. Unmatched junction bases numbered 6, after V lost 1 base and J lost 8 bases. CDR3 region: CASSLGGDRGSGYTF. The CDR3 nucleotides are TGTGCCAGCAGCTTAGGTGGGGACAGGGGGTCCGGCTACACCTTC.

The chain's CDR3 is CASSRRYNQPQHF. The CDR3 region has the DNA TGTGCCAGCAGCCGACGGTACAATCAGCCCCAGCATTTT. This sequence joins TRBV12-3 or TRBV12-4 and TRBJ1-5, with D uncertain. V lost 6 bases and J 3 bases, leaving 9 bases between the germline ends. The CDR3 contains 13 residues.

This clonotype was counted between two and nine times. The rearrangement uses TRBV18 and TRBJ2-1; 10 bases align to TRBD2. Germline V gene sequence: CDR1 KGHSH, CDR2 LQKENI. With 5 bases clipped from V and 8 bases from J, the junction kept 9 bases outside the gene matches. The CDR3 contains 15 residues. This CDR3 reads CASSVSGGAWDEQFF. CDR3 nucleotides: TGTGCCAGCTCAGTAAGCGGGGGGGCCTGGGATGAGCAGTTCTTC. Full variable domain (rest looked up from reference TRBV18 and TRBJ2-1): NAGVMQNPRHLVRRRGQEARLRCSPMKGHSHVYWYRQLPEEGLKFMVYLQKENIIDESGMPKERFSAEFPKEGPSILRIQQVVRGDSAAYFCASSVSGGAWDEQFFGPGTRLTVL.

The chain has TRBV14 and TRBJ2-7, with TRBD2 identical over 8 bases. J gave up 3 bases and V 3 bases, and 4 bases lay outside the gene matches. Germline CDR1 SGHDN, CDR2 FVKESK. This CDR3 is 14 amino acids long. CDR3 nucleotides: TGTGCCAGCAGCCATGCGGGGGGAGGCTACGAGCAGTACTTC. This sequence encodes CASSHAGGGYEQYF.

The chain joins TRBV5-1 to TRBJ1-1; tentatively, D is TRBD1 (5 bases). The CDR3 runs 15 residues. Deletions cut 5 bases from V and 3 bases from J, with 17 bases between. CDR1 and CDR2 from the germline V gene are SGHRS and YFSETQ. CDR3 sequence: CASSRRGVSDTEAFF. The CDR3 DNA reads TGCGCCAGCAGTCGAAGGGGCGTGTCGGACACTGAAGCTTTCTTT.

V and J are TRBV15 and TRBJ2-3, with 7 nucleotides matching TRBD1. CDR3 length: 16 amino acids. CDR1 is LNHNV and CDR2 is YYDKDF in the germline V gene (reference sequence). Trimming took 2 bases from V and 2 from J; bases not matched to a gene: 7. The chain's CDR3 is CATSRSGTEHTDTQYF. The CDR3, as DNA: TGTGCCACCAGCAGATCCGGGACAGAACACACAGATACGCAGTATTTT. Together with reference TRBV15 and TRBJ2-3, the CDR3 gives the full variable domain: DAMVIQNPRYQVTQFGKPVTLSCSQTLNHNVMYWYQQKSSQAPKLLFHYYDKDFNNEADTPDNFQSRRPNTSFCFLDIRSPGLGDTAMYLCATSRSGTEHTDTQYFGPGTRLTVL.

In its sample, this clonotype was seen many times. Compared with germline, one end of the junction differs, possibly owing to a read error. The chain employs TRBV4-1 and TRBJ1-2; no clear D gene. Per germline, CDR1 MGHRA and CDR2 YSYEKL. The CDR3 sequence is 12 residues long. CDR3 sequence reads: CASSQANYGYTF. DNA of the CDR3: TGTGCCAGCAGCCAAGCTAACTATGGCTACACCTTC.

This clonotype was recorded many times. The gene calls are TRBV9 and TRBJ1-1, with TRBD1 as a possible D gene (6 bases). The CDR3 sequence is 17 residues long. The germline V gene encodes CDR1 SGDLS and CDR2 YYNGEE. The V and J ends lost 0 bases and 3 bases respectively, with 18 bases between them. The CDR3 DNA sequence: TGTGCCAGCAGCGTAGTAATCTTACAGGGTTTCGACACTGAAGCTTTCTTT. This encodes CASSVVILQGFDTEAFF.

The V call is TRBV20-1, the J call TRBJ1-1, with D possibly matching TRBD1 (5 bases). The CDR3 length is 14 residues. The V gene lost 5 bases and the J gene lost 1 base, with 14 bases spanning the gap. The V gene's germline CDR1 is DFQATT and CDR2 SNEGSKA (reference sequence). The DNA of the CDR3 is TGCAGTGCTTTCCCGGGGCGGTCGAACACTGAAGCTTTCTTT. Protein product: CSAFPGRSNTEAFF.

The table lists this clonotype with a few counts. DNA of the CDR3: TGTGCCAGCTCACCACCAGGGACGGATGTCCTGTACGAGCAGTACTTC. Its translation: CASSPPGTDVLYEQYF. The chain employs TRBV18 and TRBJ2-7; either TRBD1 or TRBD2 may fit D (5 bases each). The V gene lost 0 bases and the J gene lost 4 bases, with 16 bases spanning the gap. This CDR3 contains 16 residues. The germline V gene encodes CDR1 KGHSH and CDR2 LQKENI.

The rearrangement links TRBV5-4 to TRBJ2-1; D is unresolved. V was shortened by 0 bases and J by 1 base, with 14 bases between the two germline ends. The CDR3 consists of 17 residues. CDR1 is SGHNT, CDR2 YYREEE, per germline (reference sequence). The CDR3, as DNA: TGTGCCAGCAGCTTGGATGGACCAGTAGGGTCCTACAATGAGCAGTTCTTC. Protein: CASSLDGPVGSYNEQFF.

The chain uses TRBV6-1 and TRBJ1-5; 10 bases are shared with TRBD1. With V trimmed by 6 bases and J by 4 bases, 3 bases remained unmatched. The CDR3 consists of 14 residues. The germline CDR1 and CDR2 sequences are MNHNS and SASEGT. The CDR3 is CASSEGQGNQPQHF. CDR3 nucleotide sequence: TGTGCCAGCAGCGAGGGACAGGGGAATCAGCCCCAGCATTTT.

This clonotype was counted ten times or more. The V gene is TRBV6-1, the J gene TRBJ1-2; 10 positions match TRBD1. CDR3 length: 15 amino acids. Germline CDR1 MNHNS, CDR2 SASEGT. The junction had 3 bases not matched to a gene; V was cut back by 3 bases and J by 2 bases. The CDR3 coding sequence is TGTGCCAGCAGTGAGACAGGGGGCTCCAACTATGGCTACACCTTC. Translated: CASSETGGSNYGYTF.

This clonotype showed up many times. This rearrangement joins TRBV5-1 to TRBJ1-2, with D uncertain. Germline CDR1 is SGHRS and CDR2 is YFSETQ. V was cut by 0 bases and J by 2 bases, with 8 bases left in between. This CDR3 has 14 amino acids. The CDR3 DNA is TGCGCCAGCAGCTTGGTACAGTCCAACTATGGCTACACCTTC. It yields the protein CASSLVQSNYGYTF.

This clonotype was seen only a few times. V is TRBV9 and J is TRBJ2-3; 8 nucleotides align to TRBD1. Trimming cost V 4 bases and J 4 bases; bases outside gene matches: 5. The CDR3 length is 14 residues. Germline-derived CDR1 and CDR2 are SGDLS and YYNGEE. As DNA, the CDR3 is TGTGCCAGCAGCTCTAGGACAGGGTCAGATACGCAGTATTTT. This encodes CASSSRTGSDTQYF. Supplemented by reference TRBV9 and TRBJ2-3, the full variable domain reads DSGVTQTPKHLITATGQRVTLRCSPRSGDLSVYWYQQSLDQGLQFLIQYYNGEERAKGNILERFSAQQFPDLHSELNLSSLELGDSALYFCASSSRTGSDTQYFGPGTRLTVL.